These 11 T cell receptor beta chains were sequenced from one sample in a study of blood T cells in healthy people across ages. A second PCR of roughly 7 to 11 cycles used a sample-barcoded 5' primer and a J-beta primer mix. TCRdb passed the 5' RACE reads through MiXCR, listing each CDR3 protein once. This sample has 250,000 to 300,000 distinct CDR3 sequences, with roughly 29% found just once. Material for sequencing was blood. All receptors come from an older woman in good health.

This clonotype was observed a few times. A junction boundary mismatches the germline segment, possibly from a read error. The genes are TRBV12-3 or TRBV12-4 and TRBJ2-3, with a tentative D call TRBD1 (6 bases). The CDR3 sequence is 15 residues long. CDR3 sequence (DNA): TGTGCCAGCAGACCGAACAGGGCTAGCACAGATACGGAGTATTTT. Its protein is CASRPNRASTDTEYF.

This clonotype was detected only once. DNA of the CDR3: TGTGCCATCAGTGCTGGACTAGTCTACGAGCAGTACTTC. Translated: CAISAGLVYEQYF. The chain couples TRBV10-3 to TRBJ2-7, with TRBD2 matching over 7 bases. The CDR3 covers 13 residues. V gave up 4 bases and J gave up 3 bases; unmatched junction bases: 3. Germline loops: CDR1 ENHRY, CDR2 SYGVKD.

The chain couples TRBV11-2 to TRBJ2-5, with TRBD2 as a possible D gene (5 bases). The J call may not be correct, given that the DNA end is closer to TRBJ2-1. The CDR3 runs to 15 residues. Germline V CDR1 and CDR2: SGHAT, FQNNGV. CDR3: CASSLSKWEYNEQFF. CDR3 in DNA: TGTGCCAGCAGCTTGTCTAAATGGGAGTACAATGAGCAGTTCTTC.

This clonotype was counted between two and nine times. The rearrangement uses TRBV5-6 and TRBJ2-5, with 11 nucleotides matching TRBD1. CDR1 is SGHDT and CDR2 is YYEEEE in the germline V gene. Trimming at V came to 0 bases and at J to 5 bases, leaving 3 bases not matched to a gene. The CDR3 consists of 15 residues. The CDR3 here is CASSLAGQGGETQYF. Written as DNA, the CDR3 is TGTGCCAGCAGCTTGGCGGGACAGGGGGGTGAGACCCAGTACTTC. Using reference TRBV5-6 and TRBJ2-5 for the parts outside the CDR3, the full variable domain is DAGVTQSPTHLIKTRGQQVTLRCSPKSGHDTVSWYQQALGQGPQFIFQYYEEEERQRGNFPDRFSGHQFPNYSSELNVNALLLGDSALYLCASSLAGQGGETQYFGPGTRLLVL.

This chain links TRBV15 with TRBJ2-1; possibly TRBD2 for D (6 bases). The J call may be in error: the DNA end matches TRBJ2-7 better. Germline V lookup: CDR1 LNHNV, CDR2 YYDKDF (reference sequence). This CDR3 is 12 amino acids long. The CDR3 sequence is CATSRDSGVQYF. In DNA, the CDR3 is TGTGCCACCAGCAGAGATTCGGGGGTACAGTACTTC.

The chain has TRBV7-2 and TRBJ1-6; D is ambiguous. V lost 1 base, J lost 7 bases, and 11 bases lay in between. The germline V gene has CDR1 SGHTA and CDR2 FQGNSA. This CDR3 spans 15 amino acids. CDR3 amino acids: CASSLVRGSNSPLHF. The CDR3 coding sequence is TGTGCCAGCAGCTTAGTTCGGGGATCCAATTCACCCCTCCACTTT.

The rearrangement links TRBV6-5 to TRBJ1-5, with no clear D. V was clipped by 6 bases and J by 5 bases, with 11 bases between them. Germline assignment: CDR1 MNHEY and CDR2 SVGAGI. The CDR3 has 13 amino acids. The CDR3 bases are TGTGCCAGCAGCGGGAGGCCTGATCAGCCCCAGCATTTT. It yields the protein CASSGRPDQPQHF.

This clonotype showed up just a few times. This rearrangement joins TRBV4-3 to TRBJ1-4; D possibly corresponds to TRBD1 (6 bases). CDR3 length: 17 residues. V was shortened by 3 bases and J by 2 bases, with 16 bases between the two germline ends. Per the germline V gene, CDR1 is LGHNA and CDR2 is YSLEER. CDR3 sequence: CASSQATGLLTNEKLFF. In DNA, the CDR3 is TGCGCCAGCAGCCAGGCGACAGGACTTCTTACTAATGAAAAACTGTTTTTT.

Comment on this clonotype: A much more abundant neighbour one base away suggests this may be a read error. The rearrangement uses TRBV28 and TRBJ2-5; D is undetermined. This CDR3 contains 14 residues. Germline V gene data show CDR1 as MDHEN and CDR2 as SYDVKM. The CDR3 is CASSLFSSLETQCF. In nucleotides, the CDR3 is TGTGCCAGCAGTTTATTTTCCAGCTTAGAGACCCAGTGCTTC. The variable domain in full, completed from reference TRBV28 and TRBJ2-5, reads DVKVTQSSRYLVKRTGEKVFLECVQDMDHENMFWYRQDPGLGLRLIYFSYDVKMKEKGDIPEGYSVSREKKERFSLILESASTNQTSMYLCASSLFSSLETQCFGPGTRLLVL.

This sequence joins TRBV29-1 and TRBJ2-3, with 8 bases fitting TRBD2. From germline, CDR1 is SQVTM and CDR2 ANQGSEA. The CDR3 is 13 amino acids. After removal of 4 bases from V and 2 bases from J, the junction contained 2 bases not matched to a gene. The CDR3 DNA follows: TGCAGCGTTGGCGGGAGGACCACAGATACGCAGTATTTT. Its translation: CSVGGRTTDTQYF.

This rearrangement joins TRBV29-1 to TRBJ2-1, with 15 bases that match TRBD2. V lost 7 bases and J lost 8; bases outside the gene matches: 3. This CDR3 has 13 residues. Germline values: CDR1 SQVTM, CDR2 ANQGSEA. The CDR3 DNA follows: TGCAGCGCGGGACTAGCGGGAGGAGATGAGCAGTTCTTC. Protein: CSAGLAGGDEQFF.